The 21 T cell receptor beta chains below all came from one sample that was sequenced in a study of T cells in Graves' hyperthyroidism and ophthalmopathy. Researchers took RNA transcripts and amplified the TCR beta CDR3 regions from them. The HTBI set primed first-round TCR CDR3 RT-PCR. MiXCR was run by TCRdb on the multiplex PCR reads, yielding one entry per CDR3 protein. The data contain about 380,000 distinct CDR3 sequences, 14% of them singletons. The sample consisted of blood. The receptors here all came from an older woman with Graves' hyperthyroidism.

This clonotype was observed a few times. The chain uses TRBV28 and TRBJ1-3; 7 bases map to TRBD1. The CDR3 covers 14 residues. The V gene end was trimmed by 4 bases and the J gene end by 4 bases; junction bases not matched to a gene: 4. CDR1 is MDHEN, CDR2 SYDVKM, per germline. The CDR3 reads CASSYWTGGNTIYF. The CDR3 coding sequence is TGTGCCAGCAGTTATTGGACAGGCGGAAACACCATATATTTT. Full variable domain (remainder filled in from reference TRBV28 and TRBJ1-3): DVKVTQSSRYLVKRTGEKVFLECVQDMDHENMFWYRQDPGLGLRLIYFSYDVKMKEKGDIPEGYSVSREKKERFSLILESASTNQTSMYLCASSYWTGGNTIYFGEGSWLTVV.

In this sample, this clonotype turned up many times. The CDR3 DNA is TGTGCCAGCAGCTTAGGGTTTTTAGCGGGAGGGGTCACAGATACGCAGTATTTT. Residues: CASSLGFLAGGVTDTQYF. The chain employs TRBV7-8 and TRBJ2-3; 11 bases line up with TRBD2. V lost 1 base, J lost 2 bases, and 8 bases stayed unmatched. Germline lookup yields CDR1 SGHVS and CDR2 FQNEAQ. The CDR3 has 18 residues.

The V call is TRBV19, the J call TRBJ1-1; D unresolved. With 9 bases removed from V and 7 bases from J, the gap between germline ends came to 15 bases. The CDR3 consists of 12 residues. Per the germline V gene, CDR1 is LNHDA and CDR2 is SQIVND (reference sequence). Here the CDR3 reads CASEKEPLEAFF. CDR3 nucleotides: TGTGCCAGCGAAAAGGAACCGCTTGAAGCTTTCTTT.

The rearrangement links TRBV5-4 to TRBJ2-7, with D uncertain. The germline CDR1 and CDR2 sequences are SGHNT and YYREEE (reference sequence). The germline V and J ends were trimmed by 4 bases and 6 bases, with 8 bases remaining between them. The CDR3 runs to 11 residues. The CDR3 reads CASSQNGEQYF. DNA of the CDR3: TGTGCCAGCAGCCAAAATGGCGAGCAGTACTTC.

At least ten counts were recorded for this clonotype. The gene calls are TRBV20-1 and TRBJ2-1; no firm D call. This CDR3 is built from 16 residues. The germline gives CDR1 DFQATT, CDR2 SNEGSKA (reference sequence). Deletions cut 0 bases from V and 0 bases from J, with 12 bases between. This CDR3 reads CSARDKEASSYNEQFF. In DNA, the CDR3 is TGCAGTGCTAGAGATAAAGAGGCGAGCTCCTACAATGAGCAGTTCTTC.

Many counts were recorded for this clonotype. This chain connects TRBV24-1 to TRBJ1-1, with D maybe TRBD1 (6 bases). The CDR3 has 14 amino acids. Trimming took 5 bases from V and 5 from J, leaving 14 bases between them. Germline V gives CDR1 KGHDR, CDR2 SFDVKD. CDR3 DNA sequence: TGTGCCACCAGTGGATCAGGGAGGGGGACTGAAGCTTTCTTT. Protein product: CATSGSGRGTEAFF.

This clonotype was recorded many times. The chain has TRBV18 and TRBJ1-5; D is possibly TRBD1 (6 bases). Germline V gene lookup returns CDR1 KGHSH and CDR2 LQKENI. V shed 4 bases and J shed 2 bases, with 9 bases lying between them. The CDR3 is 14 residues long. The CDR3 DNA sequence: TGTGCCAGCTCACAGGACAGTGGCAATCAGCCCCAGCATTTT. The encoded protein is CASSQDSGNQPQHF.

This clonotype was counted ten times or more. This sequence joins TRBV28 and TRBJ1-4; D remains ambiguous. This CDR3 region has 14 residues. Trimming took off 5 bases at V and 7 bases at J, with 14 bases between the two ends. CDR1 and CDR2 from the germline V gene are MDHEN and SYDVKM. The CDR3 loop reads CASSPPPRGEKLFF. CDR3 nucleotide sequence: TGTGCCAGCAGTCCTCCCCCACGCGGTGAAAAACTGTTTTTT. Complete variable domain (other parts from reference TRBV28 and TRBJ1-4): DVKVTQSSRYLVKRTGEKVFLECVQDMDHENMFWYRQDPGLGLRLIYFSYDVKMKEKGDIPEGYSVSREKKERFSLILESASTNQTSMYLCASSPPPRGEKLFFGSGTQLSVL.

The J gene is TRBJ1-2, the V gene TRBV4-1; 9 nucleotides line up with TRBD1. This CDR3 is built from 17 residues. V shed 3 bases, J shed 0 bases, and the junction held 8 bases outside the gene matches. The germline V gene encodes CDR1 MGHRA and CDR2 YSYEKL. The CDR3 spells CASSQAGTGPTNYGYTF. For the CDR3, the DNA is TGCGCCAGCAGCCAGGCCGGGACAGGGCCCACTAACTATGGCTACACCTTC.

This clonotype was detected a few times. The CDR3 nucleotides read TGCGCCAGCAGCCCCCTAGTGGGCGACACCGGGGAGCTGTTTTTT. This translates into CASSPLVGDTGELFF. This sequence joins TRBV5-1 and TRBJ2-2; D remains ambiguous. Deletions cut 4 bases from V and 3 bases from J, with 13 bases between. Germline loops: CDR1 SGHRS, CDR2 YFSETQ. This CDR3 has 15 amino acids.

This clonotype turned up a few times. The rearrangement uses TRBV5-5 and TRBJ1-4, with D unclear. Trimming shortened V by 4 bases and J by 7 bases, and 11 bases separated the two germline ends. Germline loops: CDR1 SGHKS, CDR2 YYEKEE (reference sequence). The CDR3 has 13 amino acids. The CDR3 protein is CASSGLSLEKLFF. The CDR3 DNA reads as TGTGCCAGCAGCGGCTTGAGCCTTGAAAAACTGTTTTTT.

This clonotype was observed at least ten times. CDR3 loop: CSAHGTSGSQLYNEQFF. The CDR3 DNA is TGCAGTGCCCACGGGACTAGCGGGAGCCAACTCTACAATGAGCAGTTCTTC. The V call is TRBV20-1, the J call TRBJ2-1, with TRBD2 matching 14 bases. Germline V CDR1 and CDR2: DFQATT, SNEGSKA (reference sequence). After removal of 6 bases from V and 3 bases from J, the junction contained 10 bases not matched to a gene. CDR3 length equals 17 residues.

This clonotype was seen many times. This sequence joins TRBV7-3 and TRBJ2-7; the match to TRBD2 covers 15 bases. V lost 5 bases, J lost 9 bases, and 8 bases stayed unmatched. Germline V gene sequence: CDR1 SGHTA, CDR2 FQGTGA. This CDR3 comprises 15 residues. In nucleotides, the CDR3 is TGTGCCAGCAGCAGGACTAGCGGGAGGGTCCAGGCGCAGTACTTC. As protein: CASSRTSGRVQAQYF.

With regard to this clonotype: This may be a read error, as it is one base from a much larger clone. No conserved phenylalanine or tryptophan is present at the end of the CDR3, so a read error is the likely explanation. The V call is TRBV5-5, the J call TRBJ2-3; D unclear. Germline V CDR1 and CDR2: SGHKS, YYEKEE (reference sequence). The CDR3 is 12 residues long. Trimming pared 4 bases from V and 5 bases from J, leaving 8 bases between. Here the CDR3 reads CASSPTRDTQYL. The DNA of the CDR3 is TGTGCCAGCAGCCCCACTCGAGATACGCAGTATCTT.

This sequence joins TRBV29-1 and TRBJ1-1; D not certain. Germline V lookup: CDR1 SQVTM, CDR2 ANQGSEA. V shed 4 bases and J shed 3 bases, with 9 bases lying between them. The CDR3 consists of 12 residues. DNA for the CDR3: TGCAGCGTTGTCGCGGATTACACTGAAGCTTTCTTT. Amino acids: CSVVADYTEAFF.

V and J are TRBV6-1 and TRBJ1-4; 10 nucleotides line up with TRBD1. In germline, CDR1 is MNHNS, CDR2 SASEGT. This CDR3 region has 14 residues. V lost 4 bases, J lost 7 bases, and 3 bases stayed unmatched. CDR3 bases: TGTGCCAGCAGTGGAGGGACAGGGGTTGAAAAACTGTTTTTT. Its translation: CASSGGTGVEKLFF.

Many counts were recorded for this clonotype. The chain couples TRBV20-1 to TRBJ2-1; TRBD2 matches at 15 bases. The CDR3 totals 14 residues. V lost 7 bases and J lost 2; bases outside the gene matches: 0. CDR1 and CDR2 (germline): DFQATT, SNEGSKA (reference sequence). The CDR3 bases are TGCAGTGGGACTAGCGGGAGGGCCTACAATGAGCAGTTCTTC. This translates into CSGTSGRAYNEQFF.

This clonotype appeared a few times. The rearrangement links TRBV20-1 to TRBJ2-3; 10 positions match TRBD2. This CDR3 has 14 amino acids. The germline gives CDR1 DFQATT, CDR2 SNEGSKA (reference sequence). V shed 3 bases and J 7 bases; nucleotides not matched to a gene: 7. The CDR3 DNA follows: TGCAGTGCTAGGTGGTGGACTAGCGGTAATACGCAGTATTTT. Protein product: CSARWWTSGNTQYF.

The chain has TRBV5-1 and TRBJ2-5; TRBD1 aligns across 7 bases. The CDR3 consists of 15 residues. Germline CDR1 and CDR2: SGHRS and YFSETQ. V trimming: 4 bases; J trimming: 5 bases; junction bases outside the gene matches: 11. The CDR3 sequence: CASSIRDSYTETQYF. As DNA, the CDR3 is TGCGCCAGCAGCATTAGGGACAGCTATACGGAGACCCAGTACTTC.

This clonotype was seen a few times. A junction boundary mismatches the germline segment, possibly from a read error. Here the CDR3 DNA reads TGTGCCAGCAGTCAAGACTTGAGCTCCAACGAGCAGTACTTC. Its protein product is CASSQDLSSNEQYF. The chain combines TRBV12-3 or TRBV12-4 with TRBJ2-7; D remains ambiguous. The CDR3 contains 14 residues.

J is TRBJ2-7 and V is TRBV7-9, with 7 bases that match TRBD1. This CDR3 contains 14 residues. The V and J ends lost 5 bases and 5 bases, in that order; junction bases with no gene match: 9. Germline V CDR1 and CDR2: SEHNR, FQNEAQ (reference sequence). For the CDR3, the DNA is TGTGCCAGCAGCCTAAAGGGGACAGTCGACGAGCAGTACTTC. This translates into CASSLKGTVDEQYF.